A single sample is the source of the 19 T cell receptor beta chains below, sequenced in a study of shared clonotypes between healthy human individuals. Assay used: immunoSEQ multiplex PCR; TCRdb lists only in-frame clones, some missing. Here the sample spans approximately 2,000,000 clones, 85% to 95% being singletons. What was sequenced was naive CD4+ T cells from PBMCs. Subset noted: CD45RA+ positively selected. The source is a young man in good health. Some clones in this sample may be carry-over from other donors' samples.

This chain uses TRBV29-1 with TRBJ1-5, with D uncertain. With 4 bases removed from V and 4 bases from J, the gap between germline ends came to 5 bases. CDR1 is SQVTM, CDR2 ANQGSEA, per germline. This CDR3 region has 11 residues. The CDR3 region has the DNA TGCAGCGTTGCAGAAAATCAGCCCCAGCATTTT. Encoded protein: CSVAENQPQHF. The whole variable domain, filled in from reference TRBV29-1 and TRBJ1-5, reads SAVISQKPSRDICQRGTSLTIQCQVDSQVTMMFWYRQQPGQSLTLIATANQGSEATYESGFVIDKFPISRPNLTFSTLTVSNMSPEDSSIYLCSVAENQPQHFGDGTRLSIL.

This sequence joins TRBV7-3 and TRBJ1-1; perhaps TRBD1 as D (6 bases). The CDR3 is made up of 15 amino acids. Trimming removed 3 bases from V and 2 bases from J, with 13 bases in between. Looked up from germline, CDR1 is SGHTA and CDR2 is FQGTGA. CDR3 region: CASSFSPGHNTEAFF. In DNA, the CDR3 is TGTGCCAGCAGCTTTTCCCCGGGACATAACACTGAAGCTTTCTTT.

This chain joins TRBV9 and TRBJ1-2; D gene unclear. Trimming took off 4 bases at V and 8 bases at J, with 21 bases between the two ends. Germline loops: CDR1 SGDLS, CDR2 YYNGEE. This CDR3 is built from 15 residues. CDR3 sequence (DNA): TGTGCCAGCAGCCTTTCGGTGGCCCCCATGGGGGGCTACACCTTC. Its translation is CASSLSVAPMGGYTF.

This rearrangement joins TRBV29-1 to TRBJ1-2; D gene uncertain. The germline V gene encodes CDR1 SQVTM and CDR2 ANQGSEA. This CDR3 is built from 11 residues. Trimming shortened V by 5 bases and J by 8 bases, and 12 bases separated the two germline ends. The CDR3 DNA reads as TGCAGCGTTCTTGACACGTCCGGCTACACCTTC. Protein product: CSVLDTSGYTF.

Note on this clone: Other DNA sequences in this sample translate to the same CDR3. The V and J genes are TRBV29-1 and TRBJ2-5; D is undetermined. The germline V and J ends were trimmed by 2 bases and 3 bases, with 7 bases remaining between them. Germline lookup yields CDR1 SQVTM and CDR2 ANQGSEA. The CDR3 runs to 12 residues. The chain's CDR3 is CSVERAEETQYF. CDR3 nucleotide sequence: TGCAGCGTTGAAAGGGCTGAAGAGACCCAGTACTTC.

J is TRBJ2-7 and V is TRBV18; D unresolved. V gave up 3 bases and J gave up 0 bases, with 12 bases separating them. This CDR3 is 15 amino acids long. Germline assignment: CDR1 KGHSH and CDR2 LQKENI. CDR3 residues: CASSPGAPRSYEQYF. CDR3 DNA sequence: TGTGCCAGCTCACCGGGCGCCCCCCGCTCCTACGAGCAGTACTTC.

The chain has TRBV18 and TRBJ1-1; a possible D gene is TRBD1 (5 bases). The CDR3 extends over 14 amino acids. Germline CDR1 and CDR2: KGHSH and LQKENI. Trimming left V 3 bases short and J 3 bases short, with 11 bases between. CDR3 amino acids: CASSPARGDTEAFF. The CDR3 region has the DNA TGTGCCAGCTCACCCGCGAGGGGAGACACTGAAGCTTTCTTT. Based on the CDR3 plus reference TRBV18 and TRBJ1-1, the full variable domain is NAGVMQNPRHLVRRRGQEARLRCSPMKGHSHVYWYRQLPEEGLKFMVYLQKENIIDESGMPKERFSAEFPKEGPSILRIQQVVRGDSAAYFCASSPARGDTEAFFGQGTRLTVV.

The chain is built from TRBV7-9 and TRBJ2-2, with D perhaps matching TRBD2 (5 bases). Trimming cost V 1 base and J 3 bases, with 12 bases left between them. Germline CDR1 reads SEHNR; CDR2 reads FQNEAQ (reference sequence). There are 16 residues in the CDR3. As DNA, the CDR3 is TGTGCCAGCAGCTTAGTGCTGGACGGGGACACCGGGGAGCTGTTTTTT. Translated: CASSLVLDGDTGELFF.

This chain connects TRBV11-2 to TRBJ2-1; possible D gene TRBD2, 5 bases. The CDR3 contains 17 residues. Germline V gene lookup returns CDR1 SGHAT and CDR2 FQNNGV. V gave up 4 bases and J gave up 9 bases, with 25 bases separating them. CDR3 in DNA: TGTGCCAGCAGCTCAACCCGCGCGCGGGCAGTTGGACGTGAGCAGTTCTTC. Residues: CASSSTRARAVGREQFF.

The chain has TRBV5-4 and TRBJ1-1, with D unclear. Germline V lookup: CDR1 SGHNT, CDR2 YYREEE (reference sequence). V lost 2 bases and J lost 0, with 8 bases in between. CDR3 length: 14 residues. The CDR3 is CASSFAPMNTEAFF. DNA of the CDR3: TGTGCCAGCAGCTTTGCCCCAATGAACACTGAAGCTTTCTTT.

This clone has only one observation. The CDR3 region is CASSLEGVRANTQYF. CDR3 bases: TGTGCCAGCAGCCTGGAGGGGGTCAGAGCGAATACGCAGTATTTT. The J gene is TRBJ2-3, the V gene TRBV5-6; D may be TRBD1 or TRBD2 (6 bases each). Germline-derived CDR1 and CDR2 are SGHDT and YYEEEE. Deletions cut 4 bases from V and 7 bases from J, with 19 bases between. There are 15 residues in the CDR3.

The DNA for the CDR3 is TGTGCCAGCGGGACTCCCGGGGAGCAGTTCTTC. Its translation is CASGTPGEQFF. The chain employs TRBV2 and TRBJ2-1; weak D call: TRBD2 (6 bases). Trimming removed 8 bases from V and 10 bases from J, with 12 bases in between. CDR1 SNHLY and CDR2 FYNNEI come from the germline V gene. The CDR3 is 11 residues long.

Comments on this clone: A read error may produce the germline difference seen at one junction end. The V gene is TRBV11-2, the J gene TRBJ1-3; possible D gene TRBD1, 6 bases. The CDR3 runs 15 residues. Germline CDR1 SGHAT, CDR2 FQNNGV. The CDR3 spells CASSLVGGHGNTVYF. The CDR3 DNA is TGTGCCAGCAGCTTAGTAGGGGGGCACGGAAACACCGTATATTTT.

This chain uses TRBV9 with TRBJ1-1; D remains ambiguous. The germline V and J ends were trimmed by 3 bases and 3 bases, with 12 bases remaining between them. The germline V gene has CDR1 SGDLS and CDR2 YYNGEE. The CDR3 runs 14 residues. The CDR3 sequence is CASSARLGDTEAFF. Written as DNA, the CDR3 is TGTGCCAGCAGCGCCAGGTTGGGTGACACTGAAGCTTTCTTT. Full variable domain (outside the CDR3, taken from reference TRBV9 and TRBJ1-1): DSGVTQTPKHLITATGQRVTLRCSPRSGDLSVYWYQQSLDQGLQFLIQYYNGEERAKGNILERFSAQQFPDLHSELNLSSLELGDSALYFCASSARLGDTEAFFGQGTRLTVV.

This clone has a single count. The chain links TRBV9 to TRBJ1-4; D not resolved. Germline V gene sequence: CDR1 SGDLS, CDR2 YYNGEE. The V and J ends lost 4 bases and 8 bases respectively, with 12 bases between them. The CDR3 is made up of 13 amino acids. The CDR3 region has the DNA TGTGCCAGCAGCCCCTCGGTTGGGGAAAAACTGTTTTTT. It yields the protein CASSPSVGEKLFF.

This clone was detected once. This chain joins TRBV7-6 and TRBJ2-1; 10 bases agree with TRBD1. The CDR3 length is 14 residues. J gave up 9 bases and V 5 bases, and 7 bases lay outside the gene matches. Germline V gene sequence: CDR1 SGHVS, CDR2 FNYEAQ. CDR3 amino acids: CASSARDRGIEQFF. CDR3 bases: TGTGCCAGCAGCGCCCGGGACAGGGGAATTGAGCAGTTCTTC.

Concerning this clone: This same CDR3 is encoded by further DNA sequences in the sample. V gene TRBV5-1 combines with J gene TRBJ2-5; 7 bases match TRBD2. CDR1 SGHRS and CDR2 YFSETQ come from the germline V gene. The CDR3 extends over 15 amino acids. The J segment lost 1 base and the V segment lost 0 bases, leaving 3 bases of the junction unmatched. This chain's CDR3 is CASSLEAGVQETQYF. For the CDR3, the DNA is TGCGCCAGCAGCTTGGAGGCGGGGGTCCAAGAGACCCAGTACTTC.

The table lists this clone with a count of one. The chain has TRBV2 and TRBJ1-4, with D possibly TRBD1 on 5 matching bases. This CDR3 contains 14 residues. The V end lost 6 bases, the J end lost 7 bases, and 15 bases lay between the germline ends. CDR1 is SNHLY and CDR2 is FYNNEI in the germline V gene. This CDR3 reads CASRDQGTSEKLFF. CDR3 sequence (DNA): TGTGCCAGCAGGGACCAGGGCACCTCTGAAAAACTGTTTTTT.

The chain employs TRBV25-1 and TRBJ2-3; possibly TRBD1 for D (6 bases). Trimming removed 0 bases from V and 5 bases from J, with 18 bases in between. The CDR3 runs to 17 residues. Germline V gene data show CDR1 as MGHDK and CDR2 as SYGVNS. CDR3 region: CASSEYDRSVVVDTQYF. CDR3 in DNA: TGTGCCAGCAGTGAATATGACAGGAGCGTCGTAGTAGATACGCAGTATTTT.